This TCR beta chain originates from a study of blood T cells in healthy people across ages (dated by TCRdb to about 2015). Regarding the complete study: In model experiments, roughly one uniquely barcoded TCR beta cDNA molecule per two T cells was captured by template switching. Two additional independent replicas of 1 million unique cDNA reads from the same blood draw were analyzed for two donors (one aged 18 to 29 and one aged 80 or older). The donors were split into four age groups: young (average about 16 years), middle-aged (39), aged (about 56) and long-lived (roughly 86). Using deep sequencing normalized with unique cDNA molecular identifiers, the study measured how TCR beta repertoire diversity changes with age. Here is what the overall study found, with its caveats: Compared with the aged group, more naive CD4+ T cells, fewer expanded clones and increased TCR diversity were shown by the long-lived group, suggesting age selection. The percentage of naive T cells measured by flow cytometry correlated strongly with observed TCR beta diversity. Estimates of total diversity from one million sequenced T cells were regarded as lower bounds and underestimates. Because the CMV infection status of the donors was unknown, age-related changes in expanded clonotypes may potentially have been confounded. Conclusive comparison of naive and antigen-experienced compartments was prevented by the profiling of bulk unsorted PBMCs. Observed TCR beta diversity per million T cells fell roughly linearly with age, and a significant reduction was already apparent by age about 36.

Libraries were prepared through 5' RACE. Sequencing instrument: Illumina HiSeq 2500. A second PCR of roughly 7 to 11 cycles was performed with a sample-barcoded 5' primer and a J-beta primer mix. Each TCR beta cDNA molecule received a unique molecular identifier from a template-switch 5' adaptor carrying 12 random nucleotides. Each sample yielded at least 2.5 million CDR3-containing paired-end reads. All of the RNA was converted into first-strand cDNA using the Mint cDNA synthesis kit, with a TRBC-specific oligonucleotide serving as the primer. After uracil-DNA glycosylase treatment, a first 18-cycle PCR used universal primers M1SS and BC2_uni_R on all cDNA. From the authors' description of their analysis: For normalization, 1 million high-quality reads were randomly selected from each sample, with every read carrying a distinct molecular identifier. Instead of being binned into consensus sequences, reads with shared molecular identifiers were discarded. CDR3 identification, clonotype clustering and error correction used MiTCR with a Q25 quality threshold and the strictest error-elimination algorithm. A nonparametric unseen species model using Euler transformation provided a lower-bound estimate of total TCR beta diversity. TCRdb cleaned the public reads at Q25 with fastp, built clones with MiXCR and kept in-frame beta chains. Rows merge per CDR3 protein into single entries with the most common DNA and genes. TCRdb, not the authors, supplied the V and J calls. The sample records about 930,000 distinct CDR3 sequences, roughly 28% of which are singletons. The ten top clones hold roughly 10% of the sample.

From the germline V gene, CDR1 is MGHRA and CDR2 is YSYEKL. V and J are truncated by 1 base and 5 bases respectively, leaving an intervening sequence of 17 bases. Reading from cysteine to phenylalanine, the CDR3 counts 16 amino acids. Kept here is only the CDR3 DNA, which spans 48 bases and is read in frame from base 1. With regard to this clonotype: The specificity of this receptor is unknown. Per-base qualities were not stored, and no clone one base away is much larger.

Donors were 30 to 45 systemically healthy Caucasian individuals from Russia aged roughly 6 to 100 years. Each donor gave 8.5 to 10 milliliters of peripheral blood, collected into EDTA-treated Vacutainer tubes. Ficoll-Paque density-gradient centrifugation was used to isolate PBMCs, with at least 6.5 million per sample. Total RNA, at least 6 micrograms per sample, was extracted from PBMCs with Trizol reagent. The percentages of naive CD45RAhigh/CD27high T cells were determined by flow cytometry on a PBMC aliquot from every donor. Another study also made use of these data, one on T cells of mothers and their children. As that second study puts it: Donors were nine systemically healthy Caucasian individuals: three mothers and their six children. cDNA synthesis used all of the extracted RNA, with 1.5 ug of RNA in each 15 ul reaction. In the second PCR, sample barcodes and 2-4 random nucleotides were introduced via the M1S primer. Over 10 million TCR beta CDR3 reads came from each mother, compared with around 3 million reads from each child. Thymic selection similarly shapes TCR recombination output in related and unrelated pairs, with minor effect from inherited differences. Normalized repertoire overlap was always slightly but never significantly higher in related than unrelated mother-child pairs. With a sensitivity of approximately 96 clones per million clonotypes, no persistent microchimeric T cell clones were detected. In the study, deep NGS was used to compare the TCR beta repertoires of mothers and children, and features distinguishing related mother-child pairs from unrelated individuals were sought. The mean age was about 40 +/- 4 years for the mothers and approximately 11 +/- 4 years for the children. After adapters were ligated using NEBNext reagents, the libraries underwent 100+100 nt paired-end sequencing on an Illumina HiSeq 2000. To prevent cross-contamination, the mother and child libraries were prepared one month apart and sequenced in separate runs. For each donor, somewhere between roughly 450,000 and 2,200,000 distinct TCR beta clonotypes were identified. Naive TCR beta clonotypes were estimated from low-frequency clonotypes matched to each donor's FACS-determined naive share, without sorting.

What was sequenced was blood. This TCR derives from a woman aged 40 to 50 in good health. This chain is built from TRBV4-1 and TRBJ1-1; the D gene cannot be resolved reliably. The CDR3 in this case is CASSQATTVLRTEAFF. The DNA reads TGCGCCAGCAGCCAAGCAACGACCGTTCTCCGGACTGAAGCTTTCTTT.